The 13 T cell receptor beta chains in this list originate from one sample, sequenced in a study of early T cells in non-severe SARS-CoV-2 infection. Via MiXCR, TCRdb re-called the 5' RACE reads, giving one row per CDR3 protein. The sample lists about 55,000 distinct CDR3 sequences, 9.5% to 15% occurring once. The specimen was whole blood. These receptors came from an adult who was a healthcare worker with PCR-confirmed SARS-CoV-2 infection or an uninfected control (not recorded which).

This clonotype turned up a few times. The chain uses TRBV9 and TRBJ2-2; 7 bases match TRBD2. Germline CDR1 reads SGDLS; CDR2 reads YYNGEE. CDR3 length: 14 residues. Trimming removed 3 bases from V and 4 bases from J; junction bases left unmatched: 3. This CDR3 reads CASSGSSGTGELFF. The CDR3 DNA follows: TGTGCCAGCAGCGGTTCTAGCGGCACCGGGGAGCTGTTTTTT. The full variable domain, its missing parts supplied by reference TRBV9 and TRBJ2-2, is DSGVTQTPKHLITATGQRVTLRCSPRSGDLSVYWYQQSLDQGLQFLIQYYNGEERAKGNILERFSAQQFPDLHSELNLSSLELGDSALYFCASSGSSGTGELFFGEGSRLTVL.

V and J are TRBV9 and TRBJ2-1; TRBD1 matches 7 bases. This CDR3 has 15 amino acids. CDR1 SGDLS and CDR2 YYNGEE come from the germline V gene. V lost 0 bases and J lost 2; bases outside the gene matches: 2. CDR3 bases: TGTGCCAGCAGCGTAGCAGGGGGACCCTACAATGAGCAGTTCTTC. Translated: CASSVAGGPYNEQFF.

The rearrangement links TRBV27 to TRBJ2-7; D may be TRBD2 (7 bases). Germline V gene data show CDR1 as MNHEY and CDR2 as SMNVEV (reference sequence). This CDR3 spans 15 amino acids. Trimming pared 5 bases from V and 5 bases from J, leaving 19 bases between. CDR3 region: CASSGGGRGIDEQYF. The CDR3 DNA reads as TGTGCCAGCAGTGGCGGGGGCAGGGGAATCGACGAGCAGTACTTC.

This clonotype was found many times. The genes are TRBV6-4 and TRBJ2-1; unclear D gene. Germline CDR1 reads MRHNA; CDR2 reads SNTAGT. The CDR3 spans 17 residues. Trimming removed 3 bases at V and 0 bases at J, with 15 bases between. The DNA of the CDR3 is TGTGCCAGCAGTGAACGATACGGGCCCAGCTCCTACAATGAGCAGTTCTTC. This translates into CASSERYGPSSYNEQFF.

This clonotype was counted many times. V is TRBV29-1 and J is TRBJ2-1, with D perhaps TRBD2 (6 bases). Trimming cost V 7 bases and J 7 bases, with 8 bases left between them. The CDR3 sequence is 10 residues long. From germline, CDR1 is SQVTM and CDR2 ANQGSEA. CDR3 nucleotide sequence: TGCAGCGCCCGGGGGAATGAGCAGTTCTTC. Its translation is CSARGNEQFF.

The sample holds a few counts of this clonotype. V gene TRBV25-1 combines with J gene TRBJ1-2; D is unclear. The CDR3 is 16 amino acids. V was shortened by 6 bases and J by 7 bases, with 24 bases between the two germline ends. The germline V gene has CDR1 MGHDK and CDR2 SYGVNS. DNA for the CDR3: TGTGCCAGCAGCATGCCGCCGGTAAAGGGATTAAGTGGCTACACCTTC. As protein: CASSMPPVKGLSGYTF.

This clonotype occurred many times. The chain is built from TRBV27 and TRBJ2-7; D is ambiguous. Germline V CDR1 and CDR2: MNHEY, SMNVEV (reference sequence). Trimming took off 4 bases at V and 0 bases at J, with 7 bases between the two ends. The CDR3 loop spans 13 amino acids. The CDR3 protein is CASSSSNSYEQYF. As DNA, the CDR3 is TGTGCCAGCAGTTCCTCCAACTCCTACGAGCAGTACTTC.

The chain's CDR3 is CASSFSGGPDTQYF. The CDR3 DNA reads as TGCGCCAGCAGCTTTTCAGGGGGCCCAGATACGCAGTATTTT. The chain carries TRBV5-1 and TRBJ2-3; 8 nucleotides align to TRBD1. The CDR3 loop spans 14 amino acids. The J segment lost 4 bases and the V segment lost 2 bases, leaving 3 bases of the junction unmatched. Germline lookup yields CDR1 SGHRS and CDR2 YFSETQ.

The chain employs TRBV27 and TRBJ2-1; D gene unclear. The CDR3 spans 12 residues. The V gene's germline CDR1 is MNHEY and CDR2 SMNVEV (reference sequence). Between the trimmed V and J ends, which lost 8 bases and 2 bases, there was a span of 7 bases. The CDR3 DNA follows: TGTGCCAGCGTAGACCCCTACAATGAGCAGTTCTTC. Encoded protein: CASVDPYNEQFF.

This clonotype was picked up a small number of times. The rearrangement links TRBV24-1 to TRBJ1-3; D gene ambiguous. This CDR3 region has 15 residues. CDR1 and CDR2 from the germline V gene are KGHDR and SFDVKD. The V end was cut by 4 bases, the J end by 0 bases, with 9 bases between. The CDR3 protein is CATSDPSPSGNTIYF. Written as DNA, the CDR3 is TGTGCCACCAGTGACCCTTCGCCCTCTGGAAACACCATATATTTT.

This clonotype was detected ten times or more. V gene TRBV20-1 combines with J gene TRBJ2-1; D not resolved. The CDR3 loop spans 14 amino acids. Trimming cost V 6 bases and J 0 bases, with 12 bases left between them. The V gene's germline CDR1 is DFQATT and CDR2 SNEGSKA (reference sequence). CDR3: CSARSMSSYNEQFF. CDR3 DNA: TGCAGTGCCCGTTCGATGAGCTCCTACAATGAGCAGTTCTTC.

This clonotype occurred many times. The chain employs TRBV10-3 and TRBJ2-7; TRBD1 is a possible D gene (6 bases). Germline V lookup: CDR1 ENHRY, CDR2 SYGVKD. The length of the CDR3 is 13 residues. The V gene lost 8 bases and the J gene lost 1 base, with 12 bases spanning the gap. In DNA, the CDR3 is TGTGCCATCTCCAGACAGGATTCCTACGAGCAGTACTTC. Its translation: CAISRQDSYEQYF.

This clonotype is termed medium-sized. The V and J genes are TRBV28 and TRBJ2-5; 11 bases line up with TRBD2. Trimming removed 2 bases from V and 5 bases from J; junction bases left unmatched: 7. The germline CDR1 and CDR2 sequences are MDHEN and SYDVKM. The length of the CDR3 is 16 residues. The CDR3 sequence is CASSLPASGRRETQYF. The CDR3 nucleotides read TGTGCCAGCAGTTTACCGGCTAGCGGGAGGAGGGAGACCCAGTACTTC.